The 11 T cell receptor beta chains presented below share a single source sample, sequenced in a study of neurological immune-mediated disorders. Via MiXCR, TCRdb re-called the 5' RACE reads, giving one row per CDR3 protein. The data contain 20,000 to 30,000 distinct CDR3 sequences, 13% of them seen just once; the ten biggest clones take up 16%. Sequencing was carried out using PBMCs. The receptors come from a woman aged 40 to 49 with HTLV-1-associated myelopathy (HAM/TSP).

On this clonotype: Compared with germline, one end of the junction differs, possibly owing to a read error. The chain combines TRBV20-1 with TRBJ2-5, with 7 positions matching TRBD1. Germline loops: CDR1 DFQATT, CDR2 SNEGSKA (reference sequence). CDR3 length equals 14 residues. CDR3 in DNA: TGCAGTGCTAGAGACAGGGGGTACAAAGAGACCCAGTACTTT. Translation gives CSARDRGYKETQYF.

The sample holds many counts of this clonotype. The CDR3 DNA reads TGCGCCAGCAATAACAACATGGGTGAGCAGTTCTTC. The encoded protein is CASNNNMGEQFF. V usage is TRBV5-1 and J usage is TRBJ2-1; D is unclear. CDR1 is SGHRS and CDR2 is YFSETQ in the germline V gene. V was cut by 6 bases and J by 9 bases, with 13 bases left in between. The CDR3 totals 12 residues.

There are many counts of this clonotype. The V and J genes are TRBV9 and TRBJ2-5, with TRBD2 identical over 11 bases. CDR1 is SGDLS and CDR2 is YYNGEE in the germline V gene. This CDR3 is built from 15 residues. Trimming removed 4 bases from V and 2 bases from J; junction bases left unmatched: 4. The CDR3 protein is CASSPSGGTQETQYF. DNA for the CDR3: TGTGCCAGCAGCCCTAGCGGGGGGACTCAAGAGACCCAGTACTTC.

This clonotype was seen repeatedly, ten times or more. The V call is TRBV20-1, the J call TRBJ2-1, with 10 bases that match TRBD2. The CDR3 length is 15 residues. V dropped 6 bases and J dropped 8; count of bases not matched to a gene: 13. Germline CDR1 reads DFQATT; CDR2 reads SNEGSKA (reference sequence). The CDR3 bases are TGCAGTGCCCAGAGGGGAGCGGGGGGGCCGGATGAGCAGTTCTTC. Its protein is CSAQRGAGGPDEQFF.

This clonotype appeared many times. V is TRBV6-6 and J is TRBJ1-4, with 11 nucleotides matching TRBD1. The CDR3 totals 16 residues. Germline CDR1 MNHNY, CDR2 SVGAGI (reference sequence). Losses at the gene ends were 6 bases for V and 7 bases for J; bases not matched to a gene: 10. The CDR3 sequence: CASRNHGQGASEKLFF. The CDR3 DNA reads as TGTGCCAGCAGAAACCACGGACAGGGGGCTTCTGAAAAACTGTTTTTT.

The chain has TRBV20-1 and TRBJ1-2; D perhaps matches TRBD1 (5 bases). Looked up from germline, CDR1 is DFQATT and CDR2 is SNEGSKA (reference sequence). The CDR3 sequence is 12 residues long. The V end was cut by 6 bases, the J end by 8 bases, with 16 bases between. The CDR3 DNA sequence: TGCAGTGCCGTAGGCAGGGCGGAAGGCTACACCTTC. It yields the protein CSAVGRAEGYTF.

This clonotype was seen ten or more times. The chain is built from TRBV5-1 and TRBJ2-2; D is uncertain. V was cut by 1 base and J by 8 bases, with 9 bases left in between. This CDR3 spans 13 amino acids. The germline CDR1 and CDR2 sequences are SGHRS and YFSETQ. The CDR3 DNA reads TGCGCCAGCAGCTTGAGGGCCTCGGGGGAGCTGTTTTTT. Its protein is CASSLRASGELFF. Complete variable domain (other parts from reference TRBV5-1 and TRBJ2-2): KAGVTQTPRYLIKTRGQQVTLSCSPISGHRSVSWYQQTPGQGLQFLFEYFSETQRNKGNFPGRFSGRQFSNSRSEMNVSTLELGDSALYLCASSLRASGELFFGEGSRLTVL.

Points on this clonotype: With a much larger clone just one base away, this may be a read error. The J gene is TRBJ1-5, the V gene TRBV5-6, with D hard to call. Germline-derived CDR1 and CDR2 are SGHDT and YYEEEE. The CDR3 length is 16 residues. In nucleotides, the CDR3 is TGTGCCAGCAGCTTGGCCAGGCAATCGCCAAATCAGCACCAGCATTTT. Residues: CASSLARQSPNQHQHF.

In this sample, this clonotype turned up many times. J is TRBJ2-3 and V is TRBV10-3, with D tentatively TRBD1 (6 bases). The V end lost 6 bases, the J end lost 2 bases, and 24 bases lay between the germline ends. This CDR3 comprises 18 residues. Germline assignment: CDR1 ENHRY and CDR2 SYGVKD. CDR3 coding DNA: TGTGCCATCAGCCTACTGAGGGGGTCCACCCCCTACACAGATACGCAGTATTTT. Encoded protein: CAISLLRGSTPYTDTQYF.

Many counts were recorded for this clonotype. The chain uses TRBV7-9 and TRBJ2-5; TRBD1 aligns across 7 bases. This CDR3 region has 13 residues. V shed 5 bases, J shed 5 bases, and the junction held 5 bases outside the gene matches. Germline CDR1 is SEHNR and CDR2 is FQNEAQ (reference sequence). The CDR3 region is CASSLSTGETQYF. The CDR3 region has the DNA TGTGCCAGCAGCCTTTCGACAGGGGAGACCCAGTACTTC.

This clonotype is labeled medium-sized (0.01 to 0.1%). The chain carries TRBV12-3 or TRBV12-4 and TRBJ1-2, with D possibly TRBD1 on 6 matching bases. With 5 bases removed from V and 6 bases from J, the gap between germline ends came to 10 bases. CDR3 length equals 12 residues. Here the CDR3 DNA reads TGTGCCAGCAGTGAGGGGGGGAATGGCTACACCTTC. Translation: CASSEGGNGYTF.